The source of this TCR beta chain is a study of cytomegalovirus exposure and HLA in healthy donors. Study outcomes and limitations: TCR beta V segments were, for the most part, productive about 87% or about 30% of the time in an earlier analysis. For most subjects, TCR beta sequences were reported to predict HLA-A and HLA-B alleles with accuracy.

A word on this clone: No antigen is known for it.

The PCR used 60 Vbeta and 13 Jbeta primers. Measured with immunoSEQ multiplex PCR; TCRdb has only the in-frame clones, and not every one. The data show about 48,000 clones, and the top ten clones hold around 5.6%. These donors, healthy bone marrow donors, were studied. This CDR3 has 16 amino acids. Germline values: CDR1 SGHTA, CDR2 FQGTGA. V gave up 2 bases and J gave up 1 base; unmatched junction bases: 3. This receptor was taken from a male donor in good health and CMV-seropositive. Sequenced sample: PBMCs. The chain combines TRBV7-3 with TRBJ2-3, with TRBD1 identical over 10 bases. CDR3 nucleotides: TGTGCCAGCAGCTTATCGGGACAGGGGCGCACAGATACGCAGTATTTT. It translates to CASSLSGQGRTDTQYF.